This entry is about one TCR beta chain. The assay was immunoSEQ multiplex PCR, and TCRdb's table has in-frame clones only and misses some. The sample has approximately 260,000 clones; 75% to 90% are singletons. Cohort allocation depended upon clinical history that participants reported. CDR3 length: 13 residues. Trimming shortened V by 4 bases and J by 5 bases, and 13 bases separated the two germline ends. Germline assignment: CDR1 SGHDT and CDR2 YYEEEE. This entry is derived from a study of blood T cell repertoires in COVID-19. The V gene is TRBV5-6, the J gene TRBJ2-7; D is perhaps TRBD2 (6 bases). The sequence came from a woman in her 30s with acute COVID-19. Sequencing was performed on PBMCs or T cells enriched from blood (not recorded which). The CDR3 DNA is TGTGCCAGCAGCACTGCGACGGGGGACGAGCAGTACTTC. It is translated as CASSTATGDEQYF.